Below are 13 T cell receptor beta chains sequenced from a single sample in a study of OX40 agonist ivuxolimab in advanced cancers. Libraries were prepared by immunoSEQ multiplex PCR; TCRdb keeps only in-frame clonotypes and omits some of them. The profile covers 100,000 or so clones, with about 85% appearing a single time and 3% to 4.5% taken by the ten largest. Sample: CD4+ or CD8+ T cells sorted from blood, taken in a trial of the OX40 agonist ivuxolimab. These receptors originate from an adult with an advanced solid tumor such as melanoma, head and neck, liver or kidney cancer.

V gene TRBV5-1 combines with J gene TRBJ2-5; no reliable D call. CDR1 is SGHRS, CDR2 YFSETQ, per germline. The CDR3 runs 13 residues. V was shortened by 0 bases and J by 3 bases, with 6 bases between the two germline ends. The CDR3 loop reads CASSLVAEETQYF. The CDR3 DNA follows: TGCGCCAGCAGCTTGGTCGCAGAAGAGACCCAGTACTTC.

The V and J genes are TRBV2 and TRBJ1-1; 7 bases fit TRBD1. The CDR3 consists of 14 residues. V shed 7 bases and J 5 bases; nucleotides not matched to a gene: 10. Looked up from germline, CDR1 is SNHLY and CDR2 is FYNNEI. The CDR3 reads CASTPTGQGTEAFF. Here the CDR3 DNA reads TGTGCCAGCACCCCGACAGGGCAAGGTACTGAAGCTTTCTTT.

The rearrangement uses TRBV6-6 and TRBJ1-4; TRBD1 agrees at 8 bases. The CDR3 has 14 residues. The ends lost 6 bases at V and 6 bases at J; junction bases unmatched: 6. CDR1 MNHNY and CDR2 SVGAGI come from the germline V gene (reference sequence). The CDR3 here is CASSRTGQDEKLFF. In DNA form, the CDR3 reads TGTGCCAGCAGCCGGACAGGGCAGGATGAAAAACTGTTTTTT.

This clone appeared once. The DNA for the CDR3 is TGTGCCAGCATATCATCAGGGACAGCCAAAAACATTCAGTACTTC. Residues: CASISSGTAKNIQYF. The chain uses TRBV28 and TRBJ2-4; either TRBD1 or TRBD2 may fit D (5 bases each). The V gene's germline CDR1 is MDHEN and CDR2 SYDVKM. The CDR3 is made up of 15 amino acids. V was trimmed by 7 bases and J by 0 bases, leaving 13 bases between them.

J is TRBJ2-7 and V is TRBV28, with D hard to call. The germline CDR1 and CDR2 sequences are MDHEN and SYDVKM. V was pared by 5 bases and J by 12 bases, with 20 bases between. CDR3 length: 13 amino acids. CDR3 sequence reads: CASSVTHTGQRYF. The CDR3 DNA is TGTGCCAGCAGTGTCACCCACACGGGTCAGAGGTACTTC.

The CDR3 loop is CASRPGLAGGNEQFF. The CDR3 nucleotides read TGTGCCAGCAGACCGGGACTAGCGGGAGGGAATGAGCAGTTCTTC. The chain employs TRBV27 and TRBJ2-1; 16 bases match TRBD2. The CDR3 loop spans 15 amino acids. The trim removed 6 bases at V and 7 bases at J, leaving 3 bases unmatched. The germline V gene encodes CDR1 MNHEY and CDR2 SMNVEV (reference sequence).

The chain joins TRBV15 to TRBJ1-2; D is uncertain. The CDR3 covers 15 residues. Trimming removed 1 base at V and 4 bases at J, with 13 bases between. Germline-derived CDR1 and CDR2 are LNHNV and YYDKDF (reference sequence). As DNA, the CDR3 is TGTGCCACCAGCAGAGCGCGGAGAGACTCCTATGGCTACACCTTC. Protein sequence: CATSRARRDSYGYTF.

In DNA form, the CDR3 reads TGTGCCTGGACCCGGGGGAAGGACTCCTACGAGCAGTACTTC. Its translation: CAWTRGKDSYEQYF. The V and J genes are TRBV30 and TRBJ2-5; possible D gene TRBD2, 6 bases. The J call may be wrong; the DNA end is better matched by TRBJ2-7. Germline assignment: CDR1 GTSNPN and CDR2 SVGIG (reference sequence). This CDR3 is 14 amino acids long.

The sample holds a few counts of this clone. The chain employs TRBV28 and TRBJ1-1; TRBD1 aligns across 8 bases. The V and J ends lost 3 bases and 7 bases, in that order; junction bases with no gene match: 7. Germline V CDR1 and CDR2: MDHEN, SYDVKM. CDR3 length: 14 residues. The DNA of the CDR3 is TGTGCCAGCAGTTTTGACAGGGGAATAGGTGAAGCTTTCTTT. Amino acids: CASSFDRGIGEAFF.

The chain has TRBV9 and TRBJ2-2, with a weak D call TRBD1 (6 bases). Germline V gene data show CDR1 as SGDLS and CDR2 as YYNGEE. Between the trimmed V and J ends, which lost 4 bases and 5 bases, there was a span of 9 bases. There are 13 residues in the CDR3. The CDR3 protein is CASSLQGTGELFF. CDR3 nucleotides: TGTGCCAGCAGCCTACAGGGTACCGGGGAGCTGTTTTTT.

This clone showed up just a few times. The chain recombines TRBV4-1 with TRBJ2-4; a weak D match, TRBD1 (5 bases). Trimming cost V 2 bases and J 3 bases, with 26 bases left between them. This CDR3 spans 20 amino acids. Germline loops: CDR1 MGHRA, CDR2 YSYEKL. For the CDR3, the DNA is TGCGCCAGCAGCCAACACGTTCTAGGGGCCCTCTCCCGCGACAAAAACATTCAGTACTTC. Its protein product is CASSQHVLGALSRDKNIQYF.

The rearrangement joins TRBV5-4 to TRBJ2-1; maybe TRBD1 (5 bases). The V gene's germline CDR1 is SGHNT and CDR2 YYREEE (reference sequence). V dropped 0 bases and J dropped 10 bases, with 11 bases sitting between them. The CDR3 consists of 13 residues. In DNA form, the CDR3 reads TGTGCCAGCAGCTTGGCCCCTGGGGCGGAGCAGTTCTTC. Translated, it gives CASSLAPGAEQFF.

The gene calls are TRBV4-2 and TRBJ2-7; D is perhaps TRBD1 or TRBD2 (5 bases each). The ends were cut back, 5 bases at V and 4 bases at J, with 6 bases in the middle. The CDR3 length is 11 residues. Germline CDR1 LGHNA, CDR2 YNFKEQ. The CDR3 DNA reads as TGTGCCAGCAGCTGGGGGTACGAGCAGTACTTC. The encoded protein is CASSWGYEQYF.